The 7 T cell receptor beta chains listed next were all sequenced from one sample in a study of CD8+ T cells in alopecia areata. Treatment of the sample: oral pan-JAK inhibitor, 5-10 mg twice daily. As the sequencing template, cDNA was produced by extracting RNA and reverse transcribing it. Assay used: immunoSEQ multiplex PCR; TCRdb lists only in-frame clones, some missing. The table lists more than 200,000 clones, around three fifths of them singletons. The sample consisted of CD4+ T cells sorted from blood, taken at week 4, from a patient treated with tofacitinib. Source of these receptors: a human donor with alopecia areata.

V and J are TRBV29-1 and TRBJ2-7, with TRBD2 matching over 9 bases. The germline V gene encodes CDR1 SQVTM and CDR2 ANQGSEA. J was trimmed by 4 bases and V by 3 bases; bases with no gene match: 7. The CDR3 runs to 14 residues. The CDR3 DNA reads as TGCAGCGTTGACGGCGCGGGGGGGAATTACGAGCAGTACTTC. Translating it yields CSVDGAGGNYEQYF.

CDR3 amino acids: CASSNGGTPMNTEAFF. DNA for the CDR3: TGTGCCAGCAGCAACGGCGGGACACCGATGAACACTGAAGCTTTCTTT. The chain combines TRBV5-6 with TRBJ1-1; D perhaps matches TRBD1 (6 bases). Germline assignment: CDR1 SGHDT and CDR2 YYEEEE. Between the trimmed V and J ends, which lost 4 bases and 0 bases, there was a span of 16 bases. This CDR3 spans 16 amino acids.

A single count supports this clone. The chain has TRBV30 and TRBJ1-4; TRBD1 is a possible D gene (5 bases). The germline gives CDR1 GTSNPN, CDR2 SVGIG (reference sequence). The ends were cut back, 4 bases at V and 7 bases at J, with 7 bases in the middle. The CDR3 length is 11 residues. The CDR3: CAWMQGEKLFF. The CDR3 DNA reads as TGTGCCTGGATGCAGGGTGAAAAACTGTTTTTT.

This clone has more than one count but fewer than ten. The sample carries other DNA sequences with the same CDR3. The V call is TRBV10-3, the J call TRBJ1-5; possible D gene TRBD1, 5 bases. This CDR3 is 13 amino acids long. Trimming took 5 bases from V and 3 from J, leaving 8 bases between them. Germline-derived CDR1 and CDR2 are ENHRY and SYGVKD. This CDR3 is CAISRQINQPQHF. CDR3 nucleotide sequence: TGTGCCATCAGTCGACAGATCAATCAGCCCCAGCATTTT.

The genes are TRBV5-1 and TRBJ2-3, with a tentative D call TRBD2 (5 bases). V was cut by 5 bases and J by 9 bases, with 10 bases left in between. The CDR3 has 11 amino acids. Germline V gene sequence: CDR1 SGHRS, CDR2 YFSETQ. DNA of the CDR3: TGCGCCAGCAGACTAGGAGACACGCAGTATTTT. Translation: CASRLGDTQYF.

This chain links TRBV2 with TRBJ1-5; TRBD1 aligns across 10 bases. With 9 bases clipped from V and 8 bases from J, the junction kept 13 bases outside the gene matches. Germline CDR1 and CDR2: SNHLY and FYNNEI. The CDR3 is 15 residues long. The CDR3 nucleotides read TGTGCCAGGTCCGCCGGACAGGGGGGCCCAAAGCCCCAGCATTTT. Its protein product is CARSAGQGGPKPQHF.

The J gene is TRBJ1-6, the V gene TRBV4-2; D remains ambiguous. Trimming removed 6 bases at V and 4 bases at J, with 10 bases between. The CDR3 is 14 residues long. CDR1 is LGHNA and CDR2 is YNFKEQ in the germline V gene. The CDR3 DNA follows: TGTGCCAGCAGGGGCGACACTTATAATTCACCCCTCCACTTT. It codes for CASRGDTYNSPLHF.